This TCR beta chain was recovered during a study of blood T cells in healthy people across ages. Worth noting for this clonotype: This likely traces to a read error, being one base from a far larger clone.

Per individual sample, total RNA of at least 5.5 micrograms was extracted. Then a second PCR, running about 6 to 11 cycles, was carried out with a sample-barcoded 5' primer and a J-beta primer mix. TCRdb re-called the 5' RACE reads through MiXCR, storing one row per CDR3 protein. The sample lists about 1,500,000 distinct CDR3 sequences, about 28% occurring once. The germline V gene encodes CDR1 SGHVS and CDR2 FNYEAQ. CDR3 length: 14 residues. The genes are TRBV7-6 and TRBJ2-1; 9 bases match TRBD2. The receptor comes from a woman aged 25-40 years in good health. The sequencing input was blood. The CDR3: CASSLGLAYNERFF. CDR3 nucleotide sequence: TGTGCCAGCAGCTTGGGACTAGCCTACAATGAGCGGTTCTTC.